One sample yielded the 17 T cell receptor beta chains listed below, sequenced in a study of T-cell memory formation after mild COVID-19. TCRdb fed the 5' RACE reads into MiXCR, producing one record per CDR3 protein. The data contain roughly 320,000 distinct CDR3 sequences, around 28% of them singletons. The sequencing sample was made of PBMCs or a T cell subset sorted from them (not recorded which). Receptors originate from an adult woman who had mild COVID-19 (a few samples of this study predate the infection). Cell type and time point are not known.

The chain combines TRBV10-3 with TRBJ2-5; 10 nucleotides line up with TRBD2. This CDR3 is 13 amino acids long. Germline values: CDR1 ENHRY, CDR2 SYGVKD. Losses at the gene ends were 10 bases for V and 5 bases for J; bases not matched to a gene: 7. The CDR3 is CATSSTSGETQYF. For the CDR3, the DNA is TGTGCCACCTCTTCGACTAGCGGGGAGACCCAGTACTTC.

This clonotype was recorded many times. The chain links TRBV7-9 to TRBJ2-1; a weak D match, TRBD2 (6 bases). V was cut by 3 bases and J by 0 bases, with 6 bases left in between. The CDR3 has 14 amino acids. In germline, CDR1 is SEHNR, CDR2 FQNEAQ (reference sequence). The CDR3 coding sequence is TGTGCCAGCAGCTTGGGGGGCTCCTACAATGAGCAGTTCTTC. This translates into CASSLGGSYNEQFF.

The chain is built from TRBV24-1 and TRBJ2-3; D remains unclear. V was shortened by 8 bases and J by 4 bases, with 6 bases between the two germline ends. Germline V CDR1 and CDR2: KGHDR, SFDVKD. CDR3 length: 11 amino acids. The CDR3 nucleotides are TGTGCCACCAAAGAGGCAGATACGCAGTATTTT. Translating gives CATKEADTQYF.

A few counts support this clonotype. This rearrangement joins TRBV5-1 to TRBJ2-7; D gene unclear. With 0 bases removed from V and 3 bases from J, the gap between germline ends came to 16 bases. The CDR3 sequence is 16 residues long. Germline loops: CDR1 SGHRS, CDR2 YFSETQ. The CDR3 protein is CASSLVDYDASYEQYF. In DNA form, the CDR3 reads TGCGCCAGCAGCTTGGTTGATTACGATGCTAGCTACGAGCAGTACTTC.

The rearrangement uses TRBV6-2 or TRBV6-3 and TRBJ2-7; D uncertain. The CDR3 contains 16 residues. CDR1 is MNHEY, CDR2 SVGEGT, per germline. The V end was cut by 1 base, the J end by 2 bases, with 15 bases between. Here the CDR3 DNA reads TGTGCCAGCAGTTACTACTGGTCAGGAATAGCCTACGAGCAGTACTTC. This sequence encodes CASSYYWSGIAYEQYF.

This clonotype was observed once. V usage is TRBV6-2 or TRBV6-3 and J usage is TRBJ2-2, with 10 bases aligning to TRBD2. This CDR3 comprises 16 residues. The V segment lost 4 bases and the J segment 4 bases; nucleotides outside the gene matches: 6. From germline, CDR1 is MNHEY and CDR2 SVGEGT. In nucleotides, the CDR3 is TGTGCCAGCAGTTCTGGGACTAGCGTATCCACCGGGGAGCTGTTTTTT. Amino acid sequence: CASSSGTSVSTGELFF.

This chain connects TRBV29-1 to TRBJ1-1; D ambiguous. Germline CDR1 and CDR2: SQVTM and ANQGSEA. This CDR3 is 14 amino acids long. The germline V and J ends were trimmed by 5 bases and 2 bases, with 15 bases remaining between them. This CDR3 is CSVRETGPNTEAFF. The CDR3 DNA is TGCAGCGTTCGCGAAACGGGCCCAAACACTGAAGCTTTCTTT. Looking up the rest from reference TRBV29-1 and TRBJ1-1 gives the full variable domain: SAVISQKPSRDICQRGTSLTIQCQVDSQVTMMFWYRQQPGQSLTLIATANQGSEATYESGFVIDKFPISRPNLTFSTLTVSNMSPEDSSIYLCSVRETGPNTEAFFGQGTRLTVV.

The chain has TRBV10-3 and TRBJ2-2, with a weak D call TRBD2 (6 bases). CDR1 and CDR2 from the germline V gene are ENHRY and SYGVKD. The CDR3 covers 17 residues. Deletions cut 0 bases from V and 3 bases from J, with 14 bases between. The CDR3 coding sequence is TGTGCCATCAGTGAGTCGGGGGGACTTACCTACACCGGGGAGCTGTTTTTT. Its translation: CAISESGGLTYTGELFF.

The V call is TRBV20-1, the J call TRBJ2-2; the D call may be TRBD1 or TRBD2 (6 bases each). The V end was cut by 6 bases, the J end by 5 bases, with 13 bases between. Per germline, CDR1 DFQATT and CDR2 SNEGSKA (reference sequence). This CDR3 region has 13 residues. CDR3: CSAPGASTGELFF. The DNA for the CDR3 is TGCAGTGCCCCGGGGGCTTCAACCGGGGAGCTGTTTTTT.

This clonotype was detected a few times. The chain is built from TRBV5-1 and TRBJ1-4, with TRBD1 matching over 7 bases. Germline lookup yields CDR1 SGHRS and CDR2 YFSETQ. Germline trimming cut 5 bases from V and 5 bases from J; bases unmatched to any gene: 6. The CDR3 has 14 amino acids. The CDR3 DNA sequence: TGCGCCAGCAGGCCCGGGACAGAGAATGAAAAACTGTTTTTT. Translating it yields CASRPGTENEKLFF.

V is TRBV5-1 and J is TRBJ1-4; D may be TRBD1 (6 bases). Germline CDR1 and CDR2: SGHRS and YFSETQ. CDR3 length: 17 amino acids. The V end lost 0 bases, the J end lost 0 bases, and 12 bases lay between the germline ends. In DNA form, the CDR3 reads TGCGCCAGCAGCTTGGAGGCGGGGGCGGCAACTAATGAAAAACTGTTTTTT. This gives the protein CASSLEAGAATNEKLFF.

This clonotype was counted only a few times. The chain couples TRBV28 to TRBJ1-1; possibly TRBD1 for D (5 bases). With 4 bases removed from V and 2 bases from J, the gap between germline ends came to 11 bases. This CDR3 contains 14 residues. CDR1 and CDR2 from the germline V gene are MDHEN and SYDVKM. The CDR3 loop reads CASSWDRDNTEAFF. The CDR3 DNA follows: TGTGCCAGCAGTTGGGACCGGGACAACACTGAAGCTTTCTTT.

This clonotype was counted a few times. V is TRBV7-9 and J is TRBJ1-1; a possible D gene is TRBD1 (5 bases). V shed 7 bases and J shed 6 bases, with 12 bases lying between them. This CDR3 is built from 12 residues. Germline CDR1 is SEHNR and CDR2 is FQNEAQ (reference sequence). CDR3 region: CASTLGGAEAFF. The DNA for the CDR3 is TGTGCCAGCACCCTAGGAGGGGCTGAAGCTTTCTTT.

The chain is built from TRBV9 and TRBJ2-2; 8 bases align to TRBD1. V gave up 4 bases and J gave up 3 bases; unmatched junction bases: 8. The CDR3 sequence is 16 residues long. Germline lookup yields CDR1 SGDLS and CDR2 YYNGEE. Here the CDR3 reads CASSSLTGEDTGELFF. The CDR3 DNA reads TGTGCCAGCAGCTCCCTGACAGGGGAGGACACCGGGGAGCTGTTTTTT. Complete variable domain (other parts from reference TRBV9 and TRBJ2-2): DSGVTQTPKHLITATGQRVTLRCSPRSGDLSVYWYQQSLDQGLQFLIQYYNGEERAKGNILERFSAQQFPDLHSELNLSSLELGDSALYFCASSSLTGEDTGELFFGEGSRLTVL.

V is TRBV4-3 and J is TRBJ2-1; the match to TRBD2 covers 7 bases. V trimming: 2 bases; J trimming: 10 bases; junction bases outside the gene matches: 5. The CDR3 has 13 amino acids. Germline-derived CDR1 and CDR2 are LGHNA and YSLEER. The CDR3 protein is CASSQLRAGEQFF. CDR3 nucleotides: TGCGCCAGCAGCCAACTCCGAGCGGGAGAGCAGTTCTTC.

This rearrangement joins TRBV7-9 to TRBJ2-5; D is uncertain. Germline V gene lookup returns CDR1 SEHNR and CDR2 FQNEAQ (reference sequence). V lost 2 bases to trimming and J lost 3 bases, with 7 bases between them. This CDR3 contains 13 residues. The CDR3 bases are TGTGCCAGCAGCTTATGGGCGGAAGAGACCCAGTACTTC. Protein sequence: CASSLWAEETQYF.

This rearrangement joins TRBV20-1 to TRBJ2-5; D possibly corresponds to TRBD2 (6 bases). The CDR3 sequence is 14 residues long. In germline, CDR1 is DFQATT, CDR2 SNEGSKA (reference sequence). Trimming stripped 0 bases from V and 0 bases from J, with 8 bases between. The CDR3 nucleotides are TGCAGTGCTAGAGATGGGGGGAACCAAGAGACCCAGTACTTC. Encoded protein: CSARDGGNQETQYF.